Presented here are 23 T cell receptor beta chains from one specimen sequenced in a study of cytotoxic CD8 clonotypes in ibrutinib-treated CLL. Generated by immunoSEQ multiplex PCR, the TCRdb table keeps only in-frame clones and is missing some. The data hold tens of thousands of clones, with approximately 87% observed a single time. This specimen consisted of PBMCs, obtained after 24 months of ibrutinib treatment. The receptor set was obtained from a human donor with chronic lymphocytic leukemia.

This rearrangement joins TRBV10-2 to TRBJ1-4; 8 nucleotides align to TRBD1. J was trimmed by 1 base and V by 2 bases; bases with no gene match: 3. The CDR3 contains 16 residues. Germline assignment: CDR1 WSHSY and CDR2 SAAADI. The CDR3 region is CASSEAGGITNEKLFF. The CDR3 DNA sequence: TGCGCCAGCAGTGAGGCAGGGGGCATAACTAATGAAAAACTGTTTTTT.

V and J are TRBV2 and TRBJ2-5, with 11 bases aligning to TRBD2. This CDR3 is built from 14 residues. Germline V gene lookup returns CDR1 SNHLY and CDR2 FYNNEI. Trimming cost V 6 bases and J 6 bases; bases outside gene matches: 6. The CDR3, as DNA: TGTGCCAGCAGGAGCGGGACTAGCGGCCAGACCCAGTACTTC. It codes for CASRSGTSGQTQYF.

The V and J genes are TRBV5-1 and TRBJ1-1, with D possibly TRBD1 on 6 matching bases. Trimming pared 2 bases from V and 8 bases from J, leaving 16 bases between. Per the germline V gene, CDR1 is SGHRS and CDR2 is YFSETQ. The CDR3 is 14 residues long. The CDR3 sequence is CASSFTGTIGEAFF. In DNA form, the CDR3 reads TGCGCCAGCAGCTTTACCGGGACAATCGGCGAAGCTTTCTTT.

The gene calls are TRBV29-1 and TRBJ2-3; 8 positions match TRBD1. The CDR3 has 15 residues. Germline lookup yields CDR1 SQVTM and CDR2 ANQGSEA. V shed 5 bases, J shed 4 bases, and the junction held 11 bases outside the gene matches. The CDR3: CSVRGAQGASDTQYF. CDR3 DNA sequence: TGCAGCGTTCGAGGGGCGCAGGGGGCTTCAGATACGCAGTATTTT.

The chain has TRBV4-2 and TRBJ1-2; D is unresolved. CDR3 length: 15 amino acids. V gave up 1 base and J gave up 8 bases, with 17 bases separating them. In germline, CDR1 is LGHNA, CDR2 YNFKEQ. CDR3 residues: CASSQVPKNAAGYTF. The CDR3 DNA reads as TGTGCCAGCAGCCAAGTTCCGAAGAACGCCGCGGGCTACACCTTC.

This clone was detected only a few times. This chain links TRBV6-6 with TRBJ1-5; no firm D call. CDR3 length: 15 amino acids. The germline gives CDR1 MNHNY, CDR2 SVGAGI (reference sequence). Trimming shortened V by 8 bases and J by 4 bases, and 18 bases separated the two germline ends. This CDR3 reads CASSPEGQRNQPQHF. CDR3 nucleotide sequence: TGTGCCAGCTCCCCCGAGGGCCAGCGTAATCAGCCCCAGCATTTT.

This clone was detected only a few times. The chain recombines TRBV27 with TRBJ2-7, with 9 bases identical to TRBD1. V dropped 3 bases and J dropped 6; count of bases not matched to a gene: 15. In germline, CDR1 is MNHEY, CDR2 SMNVEV (reference sequence). The CDR3 runs 17 residues. The CDR3 reads CASSFSGTGTGPIEQYF. The DNA of the CDR3 is TGTGCCAGCAGTTTCTCGGGAACCGGGACAGGGCCAATCGAGCAGTACTTC.

Comments on this clone: Other DNA variants within this sample encode the same CDR3. The rearrangement uses TRBV7-9 and TRBJ1-2, with a tentative D call TRBD1 (6 bases). Germline-derived CDR1 and CDR2 are SEHNR and FQNEAQ (reference sequence). The CDR3 length is 12 residues. Trimming pared 2 bases from V and 6 bases from J, leaving 7 bases between. The CDR3, as DNA: TGTGCCAGCAGCTTACAGGGGAATGGCTACACCTTC. This encodes CASSLQGNGYTF.

J is TRBJ2-3 and V is TRBV29-1; the match to TRBD2 covers 10 bases. From germline, CDR1 is SQVTM and CDR2 ANQGSEA. The CDR3 sequence is 15 residues long. J was trimmed by 4 bases and V by 5 bases; bases with no gene match: 9. The CDR3 spells CSVTPLAGLADTQYF. The CDR3 DNA follows: TGCAGCGTTACCCCACTAGCGGGGCTGGCAGATACGCAGTATTTT.

This chain uses TRBV18 with TRBJ1-1, with D possibly being TRBD1 (6 bases). Germline V gene data show CDR1 as KGHSH and CDR2 as LQKENI. This CDR3 has 15 amino acids. V lost 3 bases and J lost 1, with 12 bases in between. The CDR3 loop is CASSPSKQGNTEAFF. CDR3 bases: TGTGCCAGCTCACCTTCGAAACAGGGGAACACTGAAGCTTTCTTT. Full variable domain (outside the CDR3, taken from reference TRBV18 and TRBJ1-1): NAGVMQNPRHLVRRRGQEARLRCSPMKGHSHVYWYRQLPEEGLKFMVYLQKENIIDESGMPKERFSAEFPKEGPSILRIQQVVRGDSAAYFCASSPSKQGNTEAFFGQGTRLTVV.

The CDR3 DNA is TGTGCCAGCAGCTCCCCCCTCTCGGGGTTATATACGCAGTATTTT. Its protein is CASSSPLSGLYTQYF. This chain connects TRBV27 to TRBJ2-3; tentatively, D is TRBD2 (5 bases). Trimming took 6 bases from V and 7 from J, leaving 20 bases between them. The V gene's germline CDR1 is MNHEY and CDR2 SMNVEV (reference sequence). CDR3 length: 15 amino acids.

A few counts support this clone. Distinct nucleotide sequences in the sample also encode this CDR3. The rearrangement links TRBV18 to TRBJ2-1, with 16 positions matching TRBD2. Trimming cost V 2 bases and J 4 bases; bases outside gene matches: 2. The germline V gene encodes CDR1 KGHSH and CDR2 LQKENI. The CDR3 spans 17 residues. CDR3 sequence (DNA): TGTGCCAGCTCACCAACGGGACTAGCGGGAGGGTACAATGAGCAGTTCTTC. It encodes CASSPTGLAGGYNEQFF. The full variable domain, rest sourced from reference TRBV18 and TRBJ2-1, is NAGVMQNPRHLVRRRGQEARLRCSPMKGHSHVYWYRQLPEEGLKFMVYLQKENIIDESGMPKERFSAEFPKEGPSILRIQQVVRGDSAAYFCASSPTGLAGGYNEQFFGPGTRLTVL.

This clone is a singleton in its sample. The CDR3: CASSPQDRSYGYTF. Here the CDR3 DNA reads TGTGCCAGCAGCCCCCAGGACAGAAGCTATGGCTACACCTTC. V is TRBV7-9 and J is TRBJ1-2; possible D gene TRBD1, 6 bases. Trimming cost V 5 bases and J 4 bases, with 14 bases left between them. CDR3 length: 14 amino acids. Germline V lookup: CDR1 SEHNR, CDR2 FQNEAQ (reference sequence). Complete variable domain (other parts from reference TRBV7-9 and TRBJ1-2): DTGVSQNPRHKITKRGQNVTFRCDPISEHNRLYWYRQTLGQGPEFLTYFQNEAQLEKSRLLSDRFSAERPKGSFSTLEIQRTEQGDSAMYLCASSPQDRSYGYTFGSGTRLTVV.

This clone was counted only a few times. The CDR3 is CASRAQPYEQYF. Here the CDR3 DNA reads TGTGCCAGCAGGGCACAACCCTACGAGCAGTACTTC. The chain joins TRBV6-6 to TRBJ2-7; no reliable D call. This CDR3 comprises 12 residues. Between the trimmed V and J ends, which lost 6 bases and 2 bases, there was a span of 8 bases. Germline lookup yields CDR1 MNHNY and CDR2 SVGAGI (reference sequence).

The V call is TRBV6-5, the J call TRBJ2-7; D perhaps matches TRBD2 (5 bases). Germline V CDR1 and CDR2: MNHEY, SVGAGI. This CDR3 spans 15 amino acids. V was cut by 3 bases and J by 6 bases, with 18 bases left in between. The CDR3 protein is CASSYSEVAVGEQYF. CDR3 in DNA: TGTGCCAGCAGTTATAGCGAAGTAGCCGTGGGCGAGCAGTACTTC.

J is TRBJ2-7 and V is TRBV30, with 8 bases lining up with TRBD2. V lost 7 bases and J lost 3; bases outside the gene matches: 8. Germline V gives CDR1 GTSNPN, CDR2 SVGIG (reference sequence). There are 13 residues in the CDR3. CDR3 loop: CAFSGTRVYEQYF. The CDR3 DNA is TGTGCCTTCTCCGGGACTAGAGTCTACGAGCAGTACTTC.

The chain uses TRBV9 and TRBJ2-1; the D is unclear. Germline V gene sequence: CDR1 SGDLS, CDR2 YYNGEE. Trimming pared 4 bases from V and 2 bases from J, leaving 13 bases between. CDR3 length: 15 residues. The CDR3: CASSPDHRPYNEQFF. The CDR3 bases are TGTGCCAGCAGCCCTGACCACCGGCCCTACAATGAGCAGTTCTTC.

This chain joins TRBV30 and TRBJ2-3, with TRBD2 as a possible D gene (7 bases). V was cut by 5 bases and J by 4 bases, with 19 bases left in between. This CDR3 has 15 residues. Germline CDR1 reads GTSNPN; CDR2 reads SVGIG (reference sequence). The CDR3 DNA is TGTGCCTGGGCCCCCGGGGGGCCTACACCAGATACGCAGTATTTT. This encodes CAWAPGGPTPDTQYF.

The rearrangement joins TRBV29-1 to TRBJ2-3, with D maybe TRBD2 (6 bases). V lost 3 bases to trimming and J lost 3 bases, with 16 bases between them. The CDR3 has 15 amino acids. CDR1 and CDR2 (germline): SQVTM, ANQGSEA. CDR3 sequence (DNA): TGCAGCGTTGAGGGCTCGCGGGGTGGTACAGATACGCAGTATTTT. This codes for CSVEGSRGGTDTQYF.

The chain employs TRBV4-2 and TRBJ1-3, with TRBD1 as a possible D gene (5 bases). The CDR3 contains 14 residues. V was pared by 0 bases and J by 9 bases, with 12 bases between. Germline-derived CDR1 and CDR2 are LGHNA and YNFKEQ. Here the CDR3 DNA reads TGTGCCAGCAGCCAAGAGTATGGGGCTGGCACCATATATTTT. Translated, it gives CASSQEYGAGTIYF.

The CDR3 loop reads CASSTRTSGRYEQYF. In DNA form, the CDR3 reads TGTGCCAGTAGTACCCGGACTAGCGGGAGGTACGAGCAGTACTTC. J is TRBJ2-7 and V is TRBV19; 14 positions match TRBD2. Germline values: CDR1 LNHDA, CDR2 SQIVND (reference sequence). The CDR3 is made up of 15 amino acids. Trimming removed 4 bases from V and 4 bases from J; junction bases left unmatched: 3.

The chain couples TRBV4-1 to TRBJ2-7; 7 nucleotides match TRBD2. With 1 base clipped from V and 4 bases from J, the junction kept 7 bases outside the gene matches. The CDR3 extends over 15 amino acids. Germline V gene sequence: CDR1 MGHRA, CDR2 YSYEKL. The CDR3 sequence is CASSQALAETYEQYF. The CDR3 nucleotides read TGCGCCAGCAGCCAAGCCCTAGCGGAAACTTACGAGCAGTACTTC.

The V and J genes are TRBV19 and TRBJ2-4, with TRBD2 matching over 10 bases. The CDR3 has 17 amino acids. V was pared by 1 base and J by 1 base, with 4 bases of the junction left unmatched. The germline V gene has CDR1 LNHDA and CDR2 SQIVND (reference sequence). CDR3 sequence: CASSIAASGSAKNIQYF. CDR3 nucleotide sequence: TGTGCCAGTAGTATAGCCGCTAGCGGGAGTGCCAAAAACATTCAGTACTTC. Based on the CDR3 plus reference TRBV19 and TRBJ2-4, the full variable domain is DGGITQSPKYLFRKEGQNVTLSCEQNLNHDAMYWYRQDPGQGLRLIYYSQIVNDFQKGDIAEGYSVSREKKESFPLTVTSAQKNPTAFYLCASSIAASGSAKNIQYFGAGTRLSVL.